A single sample is the source of the 29 T cell receptor beta chains below, sequenced in a study of T cells after yellow fever vaccination. Each CDR3 protein is one row after TCRdb ran MiXCR on the 5' RACE reads. The table has hundreds of thousands of distinct CDR3 sequences, about 12% seen once; the top ten hold 15%. The material sequenced was PBMCs, taken on the day of the yellow fever booster vaccination. The receptors derive from a man aged 25-45 years who received the YFV17D yellow fever vaccine.

This clonotype was seen only a few times. The chain joins TRBV12-3 or TRBV12-4 to TRBJ2-7, with 11 bases lining up with TRBD2. The CDR3 spans 15 residues. V trimming: 4 bases; J trimming: 5 bases; junction bases outside the gene matches: 7. Here the CDR3 reads CASSSTSGSGNEQYF. In DNA form, the CDR3 reads TGTGCCAGCAGTTCCACTAGCGGGAGCGGGAACGAGCAGTACTTC.

The chain has TRBV20-1 and TRBJ1-1; 9 nucleotides line up with TRBD1. CDR1 and CDR2 from the germline V gene are DFQATT and SNEGSKA (reference sequence). The CDR3 runs 13 residues. This CDR3 reads CNVRQGGNTEAFF. CDR3 DNA: TGCAACGTACGACAGGGGGGGAACACTGAAGCTTTCTTT.

This clonotype was recorded a few times. This chain joins TRBV28 and TRBJ2-5; D perhaps matches TRBD1 (5 bases). V was trimmed by 11 bases and J by 0 bases, leaving 13 bases between them. Germline loops: CDR1 MDHEN, CDR2 SYDVKM. CDR3 size: 13 residues. For the CDR3, the DNA is TGTGCCGCCGGCAGGGCGTACCAAGAGACCCAGTACTTC. Protein product: CAAGRAYQETQYF.

In its sample, this clonotype was seen a few times. The chain links TRBV24-1 to TRBJ2-3, with 7 bases fitting TRBD2. The CDR3 runs 14 residues. The germline V gene encodes CDR1 KGHDR and CDR2 SFDVKD. V lost 7 bases and J lost 4; bases outside the gene matches: 7. As DNA, the CDR3 is TGTGCCACCAGCCCCCGACGGGGGGCAGATACGCAGTATTTT. Translating it yields CATSPRRGADTQYF.

Only a few counts were recorded for this clonotype. V usage is TRBV7-9 and J usage is TRBJ2-7; 7 bases align to TRBD2. In germline, CDR1 is SEHNR, CDR2 FQNEAQ (reference sequence). The CDR3 spans 15 residues. The junction had 6 bases not matched to a gene; V was cut back by 3 bases and J by 1 base. CDR3 bases: TGTGCCAGCAGCTTGGGACTACCGGTTTCCTACGAGCAGTACTTC. The encoded protein is CASSLGLPVSYEQYF. Full variable domain (outside the CDR3, taken from reference TRBV7-9 and TRBJ2-7): DTGVSQNPRHKITKRGQNVTFRCDPISEHNRLYWYRQTLGQGPEFLTYFQNEAQLEKSRLLSDRFSAERPKGSFSTLEIQRTEQGDSAMYLCASSLGLPVSYEQYFGPGTRLTVT.

This clonotype was found a few times. This rearrangement joins TRBV20-1 to TRBJ2-7; 10 bases match TRBD2. J lost 7 bases, V lost 1 base, and 4 bases had no gene match. CDR1 is DFQATT and CDR2 is SNEGSKA in the germline V gene (reference sequence). There are 13 residues in the CDR3. The CDR3 sequence: CSARVGLAVEQYF. For the CDR3, the DNA is TGCAGTGCTAGAGTTGGACTAGCGGTTGAGCAGTACTTC.

The chain employs TRBV20-1 and TRBJ2-1; 9 bases are shared with TRBD2. This CDR3 is built from 13 residues. With V trimmed by 3 bases and J by 8 bases, 5 bases remained unmatched. Germline-derived CDR1 and CDR2 are DFQATT and SNEGSKA (reference sequence). The CDR3 sequence: CSASQEREDEQFF. CDR3 bases: TGCAGTGCTAGTCAGGAGCGGGAGGATGAGCAGTTCTTC.

This clonotype was seen a handful of times. The V call is TRBV10-3, the J call TRBJ2-5; possible D gene TRBD1, 6 bases. Trimming removed 0 bases at V and 0 bases at J, with 17 bases between. The CDR3 contains 18 residues. Germline loops: CDR1 ENHRY, CDR2 SYGVKD. DNA for the CDR3: TGTGCCATCAGTGAGTCGATGTCTCTGACAGGAGACCAAGAGACCCAGTACTTC. The encoded protein is CAISESMSLTGDQETQYF.

This clonotype was picked up a small number of times. The rearrangement uses TRBV5-1 and TRBJ2-2; TRBD2 agrees at 8 bases. Germline V gene sequence: CDR1 SGHRS, CDR2 YFSETQ. The CDR3 consists of 16 residues. V shed 2 bases, J shed 6 bases, and the junction held 9 bases outside the gene matches. This chain's CDR3 is CASSLLLAGSAGELFF. CDR3 sequence (DNA): TGCGCCAGCAGCTTATTATTAGCGGGAAGCGCCGGGGAGCTGTTTTTT.

This clonotype has only a few counts. This sequence joins TRBV7-2 and TRBJ2-7, with 9 bases identical to TRBD2. The germline gives CDR1 SGHTA, CDR2 FQGNSA. Losses at the gene ends were 4 bases for V and 2 bases for J; bases not matched to a gene: 6. There are 15 residues in the CDR3. The CDR3 DNA reads TGTGCCAGCAGCTCGACTAGCGGAAGCACCTACGAGCAGTACTTC. It codes for CASSSTSGSTYEQYF.

The gene calls are TRBV9 and TRBJ1-2; 11 positions match TRBD1. The CDR3 length is 14 residues. Trimming took 6 bases from V and 6 from J; bases not matched to a gene: 7. Germline V CDR1 and CDR2: SGDLS, YYNGEE. CDR3 loop: CASNRTGGDHGYTF. CDR3 in DNA: TGTGCCAGCAATCGGACAGGGGGCGATCATGGCTACACCTTC.

This clonotype was detected a few times. The chain is built from TRBV7-8 and TRBJ2-1; 10 bases agree with TRBD2. Germline V lookup: CDR1 SGHVS, CDR2 FQNEAQ. The CDR3 runs 17 residues. Germline trimming cut 2 bases from V and 6 bases from J; bases unmatched to any gene: 10. The CDR3, as DNA: TGTGCCAGCAGCTTATGGTTAGCGGGAGGTGGCCGCAATGAGCAGTTCTTC. Translated, it gives CASSLWLAGGGRNEQFF.

The gene calls are TRBV20-1 and TRBJ2-1; D may be TRBD2 (5 bases). V was clipped by 0 bases and J by 4 bases, with 10 bases between them. Per the germline V gene, CDR1 is DFQATT and CDR2 is SNEGSKA (reference sequence). The CDR3 loop spans 14 amino acids. The CDR3 nucleotides are TGCAGTGCTAGAGAGGGGAGCAGATACAATGAGCAGTTCTTC. This translates into CSAREGSRYNEQFF.

The chain employs TRBV5-5 and TRBJ2-5; 15 bases agree with TRBD2. CDR1 is SGHKS, CDR2 YYEKEE, per germline (reference sequence). V lost 4 bases to trimming and J lost 5 bases; unmatched junction nucleotides: 9. This CDR3 is built from 17 residues. Here the CDR3 DNA reads TGTGCCAGCAGCCCGAGGGATGGACTAGCGGGAGGGGAGACCCAGTACTTC. It translates to CASSPRDGLAGGETQYF.

This clonotype was detected only once. The chain has TRBV7-2 and TRBJ2-3, with D maybe TRBD2 (5 bases). V was trimmed by 2 bases and J by 8 bases, leaving 14 bases between them. Germline V gives CDR1 SGHTA, CDR2 FQGNSA. There are 14 residues in the CDR3. CDR3 DNA: TGTGCCAGCAGCTTAAGTCTAGCAAGGCCTACGCAGTATTTT. The encoded protein is CASSLSLARPTQYF.

This clonotype was observed a handful of times. V and J are TRBV7-9 and TRBJ2-7; TRBD2 is a possible D gene (5 bases). V gave up 5 bases and J gave up 1 base, with 18 bases separating them. CDR1 is SEHNR and CDR2 is FQNEAQ in the germline V gene (reference sequence). The CDR3 runs to 16 residues. CDR3 nucleotides: TGTGCCAGCAGCCTCAGCGGTGGGGTTGGGTCCTACGAGCAGTACTTC. Its protein is CASSLSGGVGSYEQYF.

This clonotype was recorded a few times. The V call is TRBV4-3, the J call TRBJ2-3; 12 bases are shared with TRBD2. The germline V gene encodes CDR1 LGHNA and CDR2 YSLEER. The V gene end was trimmed by 4 bases and the J gene end by 3 bases; junction bases not matched to a gene: 14. The CDR3 runs to 19 residues. The CDR3 protein is CASSLSGLGLAGMTDTQYF. CDR3 DNA sequence: TGCGCCAGCAGCCTCAGTGGTTTGGGACTAGCGGGCATGACAGATACGCAGTATTTT.

V gene TRBV10-1 combines with J gene TRBJ1-5; D may be TRBD1 (5 bases). Germline values: CDR1 WNHNN, CDR2 SYGVQD (reference sequence). V was pared by 4 bases and J by 5 bases, with 12 bases between. The CDR3 consists of 14 residues. In DNA, the CDR3 is TGCGCCAGCAGTGCCGGGGGTCCAGATCAGCCCCAGCATTTT. This codes for CASSAGGPDQPQHF.

The chain joins TRBV3-1 to TRBJ1-5, with 10 bases lining up with TRBD1. Germline lookup yields CDR1 LGHDT and CDR2 YNNKEL (reference sequence). CDR3 size: 14 residues. With 6 bases clipped from V and 5 bases from J, the junction kept 4 bases outside the gene matches. The CDR3 DNA reads TGTGCCAGCAGGGGACAGGGGCGAGATCAGCCCCAGCATTTT. Its translation: CASRGQGRDQPQHF.

The CDR3 sequence is CASSTPRGAKGNEQFF. CDR3 sequence (DNA): TGTGCCAGTAGTACCCCTCGGGGGGCCAAAGGTAATGAGCAGTTCTTC. V and J are TRBV19 and TRBJ2-1, with D tentatively TRBD2 (7 bases). V shed 4 bases and J shed 7 bases, with 20 bases lying between them. This CDR3 region has 16 residues. CDR1 is LNHDA and CDR2 is SQIVND in the germline V gene (reference sequence).

This clonotype turned up a few times. The genes are TRBV28 and TRBJ1-3, with D hard to call. CDR1 is MDHEN, CDR2 SYDVKM, per germline. Trimming stripped 6 bases from V and 0 bases from J, with 9 bases between. This CDR3 region has 14 residues. The CDR3 here is CASSPNNSGNTIYF. For the CDR3, the DNA is TGTGCCAGCAGCCCCAACAACTCTGGAAACACCATATATTTT. Supplemented by reference TRBV28 and TRBJ1-3, the full variable domain reads DVKVTQSSRYLVKRTGEKVFLECVQDMDHENMFWYRQDPGLGLRLIYFSYDVKMKEKGDIPEGYSVSREKKERFSLILESASTNQTSMYLCASSPNNSGNTIYFGEGSWLTVV.

This clonotype has a handful of counts. V usage is TRBV6-1 and J usage is TRBJ2-1, with 9 nucleotides matching TRBD1. The J segment lost 2 bases and the V segment lost 7 bases, leaving 3 bases of the junction unmatched. Germline CDR1 reads MNHNS; CDR2 reads SASEGT. The CDR3 is made up of 14 amino acids. For the CDR3, the DNA is TGTGCCAGCATTGACAGGGGGACCTACAATGAGCAGTTCTTC. Protein: CASIDRGTYNEQFF.

The chain carries TRBV5-1 and TRBJ2-3; no firm D call. This CDR3 is 15 amino acids long. Germline CDR1 SGHRS, CDR2 YFSETQ. Trimming cost V 0 bases and J 1 base, with 9 bases left between them. CDR3 in amino acids: CASSLEGLRTDTQYF. Written as DNA, the CDR3 is TGCGCCAGCAGCTTGGAGGGTCTTCGCACAGATACGCAGTATTTT.

The chain combines TRBV3-1 with TRBJ2-6; D is unclear. Germline V CDR1 and CDR2: LGHDT, YNNKEL (reference sequence). The CDR3 has 14 amino acids. The V end lost 7 bases, the J end lost 0 bases, and 7 bases lay between the germline ends. The CDR3 DNA reads TGTGCCAGCAAACAGATCTCTGGGGCCAACGTCCTGACTTTC. Translation: CASKQISGANVLTF.

This rearrangement joins TRBV5-1 to TRBJ2-2; 8 positions agree with TRBD1. Germline CDR1 and CDR2: SGHRS and YFSETQ. This CDR3 spans 14 amino acids. Trimming at V came to 4 bases and at J to 5 bases, leaving 4 bases not matched to a gene. The CDR3, as DNA: TGCGCCAGCAGCGGGGGACAGGCGACCGGGGAGCTGTTTTTT. Translated, it gives CASSGGQATGELFF.

This chain uses TRBV14 with TRBJ2-7; either TRBD1 or TRBD2 may fit D (5 bases each). This CDR3 spans 15 amino acids. The germline V gene has CDR1 SGHDN and CDR2 FVKESK. Trimming cost V 3 bases and J 3 bases, with 15 bases left between them. DNA of the CDR3: TGTGCCAGCAGCCACCCCGGGACGGTGATCTACGAGCAGTACTTC. As protein: CASSHPGTVIYEQYF. The full variable domain, in which reference TRBV14 and TRBJ2-7 provide the parts outside the CDR3, is EAGVTQFPSHSVIEKGQTVTLRCDPISGHDNLYWYRRVMGKEIKFLLHFVKESKQDESGMPNNRFLAERTGGTYSTLKVQPAELEDSGVYFCASSHPGTVIYEQYFGPGTRLTVT.

This clonotype was found many times. Written as DNA, the CDR3 is TGCAGTGCTAGAGGGGGGAATCAGCCCCAGCATTTT. Its translation: CSARGGNQPQHF. The rearrangement links TRBV20-1 to TRBJ1-5, with a tentative D call TRBD1 (5 bases). V lost 1 base, J lost 4 bases, and 5 bases lay in between. Germline values: CDR1 DFQATT, CDR2 SNEGSKA (reference sequence). CDR3 length: 12 residues.

This clonotype was counted once. The CDR3: CASSHGATDTQYF. Here the CDR3 DNA reads TGTGCCAGCAGCCACGGGGCGACAGATACGCAGTATTTT. The chain combines TRBV7-2 with TRBJ2-3; either TRBD1 or TRBD2 may fit D (5 bases each). The CDR3 consists of 13 residues. Per germline, CDR1 SGHTA and CDR2 FQGNSA. Trimming left V 5 bases short and J 3 bases short, with 9 bases between. Variable domain in full (rest from reference TRBV7-2 and TRBJ2-3): GAGVSQSPSNKVTEKGKDVELRCDPISGHTALYWYRQSLGQGLEFLIYFQGNSAPDKSGLPSDRFSAERTGGSVSTLTIQRTQQEDSAVYLCASSHGATDTQYFGPGTRLTVL.

V gene TRBV28 combines with J gene TRBJ2-7; D not certain. Trimming shortened V by 2 bases and J by 3 bases, and 8 bases separated the two germline ends. The CDR3 runs 13 residues. Germline lookup yields CDR1 MDHEN and CDR2 SYDVKM. DNA for the CDR3: TGTGCCAGCAGTTTAAGCACCGACTACGAGCAGTACTTC. This sequence encodes CASSLSTDYEQYF. Complete variable domain (other parts from reference TRBV28 and TRBJ2-7): DVKVTQSSRYLVKRTGEKVFLECVQDMDHENMFWYRQDPGLGLRLIYFSYDVKMKEKGDIPEGYSVSREKKERFSLILESASTNQTSMYLCASSLSTDYEQYFGPGTRLTVT.